Each of the 27 T cell receptor beta chains below was sequenced from the same sample in a study of blood T cell repertoires in COVID-19. TCRdb keeps only in-frame clones here, not all; method: immunoSEQ multiplex PCR. The sample records over 45,000 clones, approximately 87% being singletons. The specimen sequenced was peripheral blood. The receptors come from a human donor in a cohort sampled during active COVID-19.

This clone was counted only a few times. This chain connects TRBV4-1 to TRBJ1-1; D remains ambiguous. In germline, CDR1 is MGHRA, CDR2 YSYEKL. CDR3 length: 16 amino acids. V shed 4 bases and J shed 1 base, with 16 bases lying between them. The CDR3 coding sequence is TGCGCCAGCAGCCCCACCTCGGGGAGGGCGAACACTGAAGCTTTCTTT. It encodes CASSPTSGRANTEAFF.

CDR3 nucleotides: TGTGCCAGTAGTACCCGGGACAGCCCCTACGAGCAGTACTTC. Its translation is CASSTRDSPYEQYF. The chain recombines TRBV19 with TRBJ2-7; 7 bases map to TRBD1. This CDR3 region has 14 residues. Per germline, CDR1 LNHDA and CDR2 SQIVND (reference sequence). Unmatched junction bases numbered 5, after V lost 4 bases and J lost 2 bases.

The chain links TRBV4-3 to TRBJ2-3; 11 bases align to TRBD2. This CDR3 region has 16 residues. The germline V gene has CDR1 LGHNA and CDR2 YSLEER. V shed 1 base and J 2 bases; nucleotides not matched to a gene: 2. The DNA for the CDR3 is TGCGCCAGCAGCCAAGGACTAGCGGGGTTCACAGATACGCAGTATTTT. It translates to CASSQGLAGFTDTQYF.

The rearrangement joins TRBV2 to TRBJ1-1; D is perhaps TRBD1 (5 bases). The CDR3 covers 14 residues. Trimming removed 7 bases from V and 0 bases from J, with 12 bases in between. Germline-derived CDR1 and CDR2 are SNHLY and FYNNEI. The DNA of the CDR3 is TGTGCCAGCAAGGGACGGGAGGTGAACACTGAAGCTTTCTTT. It translates to CASKGREVNTEAFF. The whole variable domain, remainder taken from reference TRBV2 and TRBJ1-1, is EPEVTQTPSHQVTQMGQEVILRCVPISNHLYFYWYRQILGQKVEFLVSFYNNEISEKSEIFDDQFSVERPDGSNFTLKIRSTKLEDSAMYFCASKGREVNTEAFFGQGTRLTVV.

V gene TRBV5-1 combines with J gene TRBJ2-5, with 11 bases identical to TRBD1. The CDR3 runs 14 residues. CDR1 and CDR2 from the germline V gene are SGHRS and YFSETQ. J was trimmed by 3 bases and V by 4 bases; bases with no gene match: 2. CDR3 sequence reads: CASSMGQGEETQYF. The CDR3 nucleotides read TGCGCCAGCAGCATGGGACAGGGGGAAGAGACCCAGTACTTC.

V and J are TRBV29-1 and TRBJ1-5; 7 bases agree with TRBD1. In germline, CDR1 is SQVTM, CDR2 ANQGSEA. J gave up 3 bases and V 6 bases, and 5 bases lay outside the gene matches. The CDR3 has 13 residues. In DNA, the CDR3 is TGCAGCGTGCGCGACAGGGCCAATCAGCCCCAGCATTTT. It codes for CSVRDRANQPQHF.

The chain carries TRBV4-2 and TRBJ2-5; possibly TRBD1 for D (6 bases). Germline assignment: CDR1 LGHNA and CDR2 YNFKEQ. CDR3 size: 15 residues. Trimming took 0 bases from V and 5 from J, leaving 13 bases between them. In nucleotides, the CDR3 is TGTGCCAGCAGCCAAGAGTGGGGGCGCGGGGAGACCCAGTACTTC. As protein: CASSQEWGRGETQYF.

J is TRBJ1-4 and V is TRBV5-5, with 10 bases lining up with TRBD1. Germline V gene sequence: CDR1 SGHKS, CDR2 YYEKEE (reference sequence). Trimming at V came to 2 bases and at J to 8 bases, leaving 9 bases not matched to a gene. This CDR3 comprises 16 residues. The DNA of the CDR3 is TGTGCCAGCAGCTTCAGTTACGGACAGGGGGAGGAAAAACTGTTTTTT. Amino acids: CASSFSYGQGEEKLFF.

The rearrangement joins TRBV6-4 to TRBJ2-2; perhaps TRBD2 as D (5 bases). Between the trimmed V and J ends, which lost 6 bases and 6 bases, there was a span of 11 bases. CDR3 length equals 13 residues. Germline V gene lookup returns CDR1 MRHNA and CDR2 SNTAGT. The CDR3 here is CASSRNSAGELFF. CDR3 nucleotides: TGTGCCAGCAGCAGGAATAGCGCCGGGGAGCTGTTTTTT.

The rearrangement joins TRBV11-2 to TRBJ2-3; D gene unclear. V lost 1 base and J 1 base, leaving 6 bases between the germline ends. The CDR3 runs to 14 residues. Germline V gene data show CDR1 as SGHAT and CDR2 as FQNNGV. CDR3 loop: CASSLAAGTDTQYF. In nucleotides, the CDR3 is TGTGCCAGCAGCTTAGCCGCGGGCACAGATACGCAGTATTTT.

The V call is TRBV7-2, the J call TRBJ2-3; D might be TRBD2 (6 bases). V was shortened by 5 bases and J by 1 base, with 16 bases between the two germline ends. CDR3 length equals 16 residues. Germline V CDR1 and CDR2: SGHTA, FQGNSA. CDR3 residues: CASSPLRGRGTDTQYF. Written as DNA, the CDR3 is TGTGCCAGCAGCCCCTTGCGGGGAAGAGGCACAGATACGCAGTATTTT.

The chain uses TRBV6-5 and TRBJ2-7, with 8 bases aligning to TRBD2. Germline V gene data show CDR1 as MNHEY and CDR2 as SVGAGI. This CDR3 has 12 amino acids. The junction had 2 bases not matched to a gene; V was cut back by 6 bases and J by 4 bases. In nucleotides, the CDR3 is TGTGCCAGCAGGGGCGGGGGGTACGAGCAGTACTTC. Its protein product is CASRGGGYEQYF.

Only one count was recorded for this clone. The chain joins TRBV7-2 to TRBJ2-3; 13 nucleotides match TRBD2. V lost 0 bases to trimming and J lost 6 bases; unmatched junction nucleotides: 9. The CDR3 has 18 amino acids. Germline lookup yields CDR1 SGHTA and CDR2 FQGNSA. The CDR3, as DNA: TGTGCCAGCAGCTTAGCGCTAATAGGACTAGCGGGGGTGGATACGCAGTATTTT. Its protein product is CASSLALIGLAGVDTQYF. The full variable domain, with the rest looked up from reference TRBV7-2 and TRBJ2-3, is GAGVSQSPSNKVTEKGKDVELRCDPISGHTALYWYRQSLGQGLEFLIYFQGNSAPDKSGLPSDRFSAERTGGSVSTLTIQRTQQEDSAVYLCASSLALIGLAGVDTQYFGPGTRLTVL.

The chain has TRBV11-3 and TRBJ1-1; D is possibly TRBD1 (5 bases). In germline, CDR1 is SGHNT, CDR2 YENEEA. The CDR3 contains 13 residues. The V end was cut by 5 bases, the J end by 1 base, with 8 bases between. Written as DNA, the CDR3 is TGTGCCAGCAGCACAGACAGGAACACTGAAGCTTTCTTT. It translates to CASSTDRNTEAFF.

This clone was detected only a few times. The V and J genes are TRBV4-1 and TRBJ1-6; 7 bases line up with TRBD1. CDR3 length: 16 residues. Germline V gene sequence: CDR1 MGHRA, CDR2 YSYEKL. V lost 3 bases and J lost 9; bases outside the gene matches: 11. In DNA, the CDR3 is TGCGCCAGCAGCCACTCCCCCTCTAGACAGGGTTCACCCCTCCACTTT. Protein: CASSHSPSRQGSPLHF.

The chain uses TRBV5-1 and TRBJ2-5; D uncertain. Trimming removed 3 bases from V and 7 bases from J, with 13 bases in between. Looked up from germline, CDR1 is SGHRS and CDR2 is YFSETQ. The CDR3 is 13 residues long. CDR3 DNA: TGCGCCAGCAGCTCAGAGCTGGGCGCGACCCAGTACTTC. Encoded protein: CASSSELGATQYF.

The V gene is TRBV5-1, the J gene TRBJ2-7, with 8 bases lining up with TRBD1. V gave up 5 bases and J gave up 5 bases; unmatched junction bases: 3. The CDR3 spans 12 residues. The germline V gene encodes CDR1 SGHRS and CDR2 YFSETQ. Written as DNA, the CDR3 is TGCGCCAGCAGAGGACAGGGTAACGAGCAGTACTTC. This translates into CASRGQGNEQYF.

The chain recombines TRBV10-3 with TRBJ1-2; unclear D gene. Trimming stripped 3 bases from V and 1 base from J, with 12 bases between. The CDR3 has 15 amino acids. Germline V gene data show CDR1 as ENHRY and CDR2 as SYGVKD. The CDR3 bases are TGTGCCATCAGTGATGAGCTTTACCATAACTATGGCTACACCTTC. Its translation: CAISDELYHNYGYTF.

This clone was seen once. The chain links TRBV9 to TRBJ2-5; 13 bases align to TRBD2. This CDR3 has 16 amino acids. The J segment lost 5 bases and the V segment lost 4 bases, leaving 8 bases of the junction unmatched. The V gene's germline CDR1 is SGDLS and CDR2 YYNGEE. CDR3 sequence: CASSSRTSGGRETQYF. The DNA of the CDR3 is TGTGCCAGCAGCTCCCGGACTAGCGGGGGCCGGGAGACCCAGTACTTC.

A single count supports this clone. The rearrangement links TRBV4-1 to TRBJ1-2, with TRBD1 matching 9 bases. The CDR3 is 17 residues long. The germline V gene encodes CDR1 MGHRA and CDR2 YSYEKL. V dropped 0 bases and J dropped 1; count of bases not matched to a gene: 6. The CDR3 region is CASSQEGTGGFNYGYTF. The CDR3 DNA sequence: TGCGCCAGCAGCCAAGAAGGAACAGGGGGCTTTAACTATGGCTACACCTTC.

The J gene is TRBJ1-3, the V gene TRBV30; 7 bases line up with TRBD1. Germline trimming cut 4 bases from V and 4 bases from J; bases unmatched to any gene: 4. This CDR3 has 13 amino acids. CDR1 is GTSNPN and CDR2 is SVGIG in the germline V gene (reference sequence). As DNA, the CDR3 is TGTGCCTGGAACAGGGGTAGGGGAAACACCATATATTTT. This gives the protein CAWNRGRGNTIYF. Together with reference TRBV30 and TRBJ1-3, the CDR3 gives the full variable domain: SQTIHQWPATLVQPVGSPLSLECTVEGTSNPNLYWYRQAAGRGLQLLFYSVGIGQISSEVPQNLSASRPQDRQFILSSKKLLLSDSGFYLCAWNRGRGNTIYFGEGSWLTVV.

This chain links TRBV2 with TRBJ2-7; D is unresolved. CDR3 length: 12 residues. Trimming stripped 3 bases from V and 4 bases from J, with 7 bases between. Germline V gives CDR1 SNHLY, CDR2 FYNNEI. Here the CDR3 DNA reads TGTGCCAGCAGTGATAACCTATACGAGCAGTACTTC. Protein sequence: CASSDNLYEQYF. The full variable domain, with the rest looked up from reference TRBV2 and TRBJ2-7, is EPEVTQTPSHQVTQMGQEVILRCVPISNHLYFYWYRQILGQKVEFLVSFYNNEISEKSEIFDDQFSVERPDGSNFTLKIRSTKLEDSAMYFCASSDNLYEQYFGPGTRLTVT.

The genes are TRBV10-3 and TRBJ1-2; D perhaps matches TRBD1 (5 bases). Germline CDR1 is ENHRY and CDR2 is SYGVKD. The length of the CDR3 is 13 residues. Between the trimmed V and J ends, which lost 3 bases and 2 bases, there was a span of 7 bases. This CDR3 is CAISERQNYGYTF. Written as DNA, the CDR3 is TGTGCCATCAGTGAAAGACAGAACTATGGCTACACCTTC.

This clone was seen only once. V gene TRBV6-2 or TRBV6-3 combines with J gene TRBJ2-2, with D possibly being TRBD1 (5 bases). This CDR3 has 14 amino acids. Germline V CDR1 and CDR2: MNHEY, SVGEGT. V lost 0 bases and J 6 bases, leaving 8 bases between the germline ends. CDR3 coding DNA: TGTGCCAGCAGTTACTCTAGCAGGGCCGGGGAGCTGTTTTTT. Amino acid sequence: CASSYSSRAGELFF.

The chain is built from TRBV10-3 and TRBJ2-6, with a weak D call TRBD1 (6 bases). This CDR3 is built from 15 residues. Germline CDR1 reads ENHRY; CDR2 reads SYGVKD. V lost 10 bases and J 0 bases, leaving 13 bases between the germline ends. In nucleotides, the CDR3 is TGTGCCACCTCAGGGGACCACTCTGGGGCCAACGTCCTGACTTTC. Translation gives CATSGDHSGANVLTF.

This clone was found once. This sequence joins TRBV7-9 and TRBJ1-1; a weak D match, TRBD1 (6 bases). Between the trimmed V and J ends, which lost 3 bases and 5 bases, there was a span of 13 bases. The CDR3 has 14 amino acids. CDR1 is SEHNR and CDR2 is FQNEAQ in the germline V gene (reference sequence). The CDR3 coding sequence is TGTGCCAGCAGCTTCATGGGGGCGATGACTGAAGCTTTCTTT. Translation gives CASSFMGAMTEAFF. Together with reference TRBV7-9 and TRBJ1-1, the CDR3 gives the full variable domain: DTGVSQNPRHKITKRGQNVTFRCDPISEHNRLYWYRQTLGQGPEFLTYFQNEAQLEKSRLLSDRFSAERPKGSFSTLEIQRTEQGDSAMYLCASSFMGAMTEAFFGQGTRLTVV.

The J gene is TRBJ1-6, the V gene TRBV6-6; perhaps TRBD1 as D (6 bases). Germline CDR1 and CDR2: MNHNY and SVGAGI (reference sequence). CDR3 length equals 14 residues. Deletions cut 5 bases from V and 7 bases from J, with 12 bases between. The CDR3 loop is CASSKQGENSPLHF. CDR3 nucleotide sequence: TGTGCCAGCAGTAAACAGGGCGAGAATTCACCCCTCCACTTT.